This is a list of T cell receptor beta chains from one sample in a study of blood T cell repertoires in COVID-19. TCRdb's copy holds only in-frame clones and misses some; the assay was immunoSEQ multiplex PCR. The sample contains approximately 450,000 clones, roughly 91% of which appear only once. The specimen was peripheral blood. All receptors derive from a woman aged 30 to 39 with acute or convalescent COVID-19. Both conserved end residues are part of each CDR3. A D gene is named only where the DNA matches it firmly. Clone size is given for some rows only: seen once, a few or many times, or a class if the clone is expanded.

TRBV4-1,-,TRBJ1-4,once,TGCGCCAGCAGCCAAGACGGCCTGGGGGGGCCTGAAAAACTGTTTTTT,CASSQDGLGGPEKLFF
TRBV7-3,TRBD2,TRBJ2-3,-,TGTGCCAGCAGCTTCAGCGGGGGGGCCACAGATACGCAGTATTTT,CASSFSGGATDTQYF
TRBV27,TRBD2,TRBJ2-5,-,TGTGCCAGCAGCGGACTAGCGGGGGGGGTCCGAGAGACCCAGTACTTC,CASSGLAGGVRETQYF
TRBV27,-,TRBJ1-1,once,TGTGCCAGCAGTTTACCGGGTCCTGAAGCTTTCTTT,CASSLPGPEAFF
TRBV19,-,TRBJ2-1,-,TGTGCCAGTAGTACGCTACTAGCTGAATATAATGAGCAGTTCTTC,CASSTLLAEYNEQFF
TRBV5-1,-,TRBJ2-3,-,TGCGCCAGCAGCTCAACAGATACGCAGTATTTT,CASSSTDTQYF
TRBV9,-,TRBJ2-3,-,TGTGCCAGCAGCGCCAGTTTCCCCACAGATACGCAGTATTTT,CASSASFPTDTQYF
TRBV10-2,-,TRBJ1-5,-,TGCGCCAGCACTCAGGGGTCACATCAGCCCCAGCATTTT,CASTQGSHQPQHF
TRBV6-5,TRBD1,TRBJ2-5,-,TGTGCCAGCAGACAGGGGGCAAGGGAGACCCAGTACTTC,CASRQGARETQYF
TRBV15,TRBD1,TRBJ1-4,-,TGTGCCACCAGCAGCCGTAAAGGGGGCCTTAAGGAAAAACTGTTTTTT,CATSSRKGGLKEKLFF
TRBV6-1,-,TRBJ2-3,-,TGTGCCAGCAGTGAATGGATCGGGGAATCAGATACGCAGTATTTT,CASSEWIGESDTQYF
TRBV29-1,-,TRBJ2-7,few,TGCAGCGTTGATCTACAGGGTTCCGAGCAGTACTTC,CSVDLQGSEQYF
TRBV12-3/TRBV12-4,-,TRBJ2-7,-,TGTGCCAGCAGTCAGGATCACGAGCAGTACTTC,CASSQDHEQYF
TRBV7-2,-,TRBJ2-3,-,TGTGCCAGCAGCTTAGCGGCAATGGGACTAGATACGCAGTATTTT,CASSLAAMGLDTQYF
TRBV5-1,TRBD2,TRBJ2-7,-,TGCGCCAGCAGCTACACCGGGACTAGTGCTTACGAGCAGTACTTC,CASSYTGTSAYEQYF
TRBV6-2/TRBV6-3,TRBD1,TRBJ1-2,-,TGTGCCAGCAGTTCAGGGGGACGAGTTCGAGGCTACACCTTC,CASSSGGRVRGYTF
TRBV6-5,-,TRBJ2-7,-,TGTGCCAGCAGTTCAGGCATAGAGCAGTACTTC,CASSSGIEQYF
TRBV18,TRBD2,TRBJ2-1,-,TGTGCCAGCGCCCCCCGGGGCGGGGGGGCCTACAATGAGCAGTTCTTC,CASAPRGGGAYNEQFF
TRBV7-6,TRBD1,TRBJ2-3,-,TGTGCCAGCAGCTTAGCTAGCAGGGGGCTCACAGATACGCAGTATTTT,CASSLASRGLTDTQYF
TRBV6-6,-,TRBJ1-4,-,TGTGCCAGCAGTTTCGACAGTGTCACTGAAAAACTGTTTTTT,CASSFDSVTEKLFF
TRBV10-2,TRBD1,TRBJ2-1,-,TGCGCCAGCAGAGGGTACAGGGACAGGGTCCATGAGCAGTTCTTC,CASRGYRDRVHEQFF
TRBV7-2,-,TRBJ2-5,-,TGTGCCAGCAGCTCGGACATCCAAGAGACCCAGTACTTC,CASSSDIQETQYF
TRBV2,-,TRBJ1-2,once,TGTGCCAGCAGTGAACTACAGCGGCAATATGGCTACACCTTC,CASSELQRQYGYTF
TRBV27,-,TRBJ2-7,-,TGTGCCAGCAGTTTATTACAGGGTTACGAGCAGTACTTC,CASSLLQGYEQYF
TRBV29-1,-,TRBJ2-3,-,TGCAGCGTTGTCGTCCGGGCGAGGGAAGATACGCAGTATTTT,CSVVVRAREDTQYF
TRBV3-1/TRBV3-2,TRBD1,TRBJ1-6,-,TGTGCCAGCAGCCCCAGGACAGGGTCTAGGACCCTCCACTTT,CASSPRTGSRTLHF
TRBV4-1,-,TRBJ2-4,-,TGCGCCAGCAGCCGAGGACAGGAGGGGGCCAAAAACATTCAGTACTTC,CASSRGQEGAKNIQYF
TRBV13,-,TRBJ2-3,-,TGTGCCAGCAGCTTCGGGGGGCTTAGCACAGATACGCAGTATTTT,CASSFGGLSTDTQYF
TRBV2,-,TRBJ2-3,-,TGTGCTGATTCAGACCGAGCAGGTACAGATACGCAGTATTTT,CADSDRAGTDTQYF
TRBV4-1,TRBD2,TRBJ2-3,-,TGCGCCAGCAGCCGGTTGGGGGGGGGCACAGATACGCAGTATTTT,CASSRLGGGTDTQYF
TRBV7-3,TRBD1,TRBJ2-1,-,TGTGCCAGCAGCTTCGACAGGGGGCTCTACAATGAGCAGTTCTTC,CASSFDRGLYNEQFF
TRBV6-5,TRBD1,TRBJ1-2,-,TGTGCCAGCAGCGACAGGGGACTAACCTTC,CASSDRGLTF
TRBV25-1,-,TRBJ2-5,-,TGTGCCAGCAGTGAATGGGGAGGTGGGGAGACCCAGTACTTC,CASSEWGGGETQYF
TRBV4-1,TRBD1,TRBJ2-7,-,TGCGCCAGCGGCCACTACAGGGGGCCCTCCTACGAGCAGTACTTC,CASGHYRGPSYEQYF
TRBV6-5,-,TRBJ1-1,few,TGTGCCAGCAGAGAGACTTACAGGTCCACTGAAGCTTTCTTT,CASRETYRSTEAFF
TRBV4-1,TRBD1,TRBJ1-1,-,TGCGCCAGCAGACCTAGGGACAGGCGATACATTGAAGCTTTCTTT,CASRPRDRRYIEAFF
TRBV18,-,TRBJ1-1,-,TGTGCCAGCTCAGCAGGGTTTTTGACTGAAGCTTTCTTT,CASSAGFLTEAFF
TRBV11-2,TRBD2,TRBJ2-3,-,TGTGCCAGCAGCTTAGGGGGTTCCCGGACTAGCATATTT,CASSLGGSRTSIF
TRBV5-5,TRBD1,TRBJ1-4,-,TGTGCCAGCAGCCAGCCGGGACAGACTAATGAAAAACTGTTTTTT,CASSQPGQTNEKLFF
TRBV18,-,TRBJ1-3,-,TGTGCCAGCTCACCGCGGGACCGAGGAAACACCATATATTTT,CASSPRDRGNTIYF
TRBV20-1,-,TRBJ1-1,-,TGCAGTGCTGTACAGGGCCCGGAGGCTTTCTTT,CSAVQGPEAFF
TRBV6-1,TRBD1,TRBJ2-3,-,TGTGCCAGCAGTGGTGAGACAGGGCCCCCGAGCACAGATACGCAGTATTTT,CASSGETGPPSTDTQYF
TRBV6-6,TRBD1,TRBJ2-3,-,TGTGCCAGCATGGGTAGTCAGGGGGCTAGCACAGATACGCAGTATTTT,CASMGSQGASTDTQYF
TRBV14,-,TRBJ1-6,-,TGTGCCAGCAGCCGCCTGGACAGATCTTATAATTCACCCCTCCACTTT,CASSRLDRSYNSPLHF
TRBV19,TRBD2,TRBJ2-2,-,TGTGCCAGTAGTATAGGAACCCCGGGACTAGCGGGGGAGAACACCGGGGAGCTGTTTTTT,CASSIGTPGLAGENTGELFF
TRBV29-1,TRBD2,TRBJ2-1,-,TGCAGCGCGGGGGGGCCTTACAATGAGCAGTTCTTC,CSAGGPYNEQFF
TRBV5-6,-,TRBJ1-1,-,TGTGCCAGCAGCTTACCATCACATGGGGGGACCACTGAAGCTTTCTTT,CASSLPSHGGTTEAFF
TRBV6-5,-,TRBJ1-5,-,TGTGCCACAGGGGATTGGGGCAATCAGCCCCAGCATTTT,CATGDWGNQPQHF
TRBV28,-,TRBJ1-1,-,TGTGCCAGCAGTTTATGGGCAGGGAGGACTGAAGCTTTCTTT,CASSLWAGRTEAFF
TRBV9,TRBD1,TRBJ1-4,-,TGTGCCAGCAGCGCAAGGACAGGGGAATATGAAAAACTGTTTTTT,CASSARTGEYEKLFF
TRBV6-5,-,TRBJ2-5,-,TGTGCCAGCAGCTCTGACGACCAGGGGGGGACCCAGTACTTC,CASSSDDQGGTQYF
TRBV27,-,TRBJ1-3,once,TGTGCCAGCAGGGGGCAAAGCTCTGGAAACACCATATATTTT,CASRGQSSGNTIYF